Presented here are 5 T cell receptor beta chains from one specimen sequenced in a study of long-term antiretroviral therapy in people with HIV. At survey level, the immunoSEQ assay was run in its v3.0 version. Clones were sequenced by immunoSEQ multiplex PCR, and TCRdb holds only the in-frame ones, with some missing. The data show 25,000 or so clones, with 93% seen just once and approximately 10% held by the top ten. Sample: unsorted PBMCs, taken 6.2 years after starting antiretroviral therapy. Every receptor here comes from a middle-aged man with HIV.

The CDR3 DNA follows: TGTGCCAGCAGCCCATGGGTCAGCGATGAGCAGTTCTTC. The encoded protein is CASSPWVSDEQFF. The chain links TRBV14 to TRBJ2-1; D gene unclear. Germline values: CDR1 SGHDN, CDR2 FVKESK. CDR3 length: 13 amino acids. V shed 4 bases and J shed 8 bases, with 12 bases lying between them. Full variable domain (rest looked up from reference TRBV14 and TRBJ2-1): EAGVTQFPSHSVIEKGQTVTLRCDPISGHDNLYWYRRVMGKEIKFLLHFVKESKQDESGMPNNRFLAERTGGTYSTLKVQPAELEDSGVYFCASSPWVSDEQFFGPGTRLTVL.

The gene calls are TRBV15 and TRBJ2-1; 9 bases map to TRBD2. V lost 0 bases and J lost 4; bases outside the gene matches: 1. Germline V gene data show CDR1 as LNHNV and CDR2 as YYDKDF (reference sequence). The CDR3 length is 15 residues. The CDR3 DNA is TGTGCCACCAGCAGAGACGCGGGGGGGTACAATGAGCAGTTCTTC. It translates to CATSRDAGGYNEQFF.

The chain employs TRBV6-5 and TRBJ1-1, with D perhaps TRBD1 (5 bases). V was shortened by 6 bases and J by 5 bases, with 13 bases between the two germline ends. The CDR3 runs 13 residues. CDR1 is MNHEY, CDR2 SVGAGI, per germline. The DNA for the CDR3 is TGTGCCAGCAGCCCGGGGGGAGGGACTGAAGCTTTCTTT. This gives the protein CASSPGGGTEAFF.

This chain joins TRBV21-1 and TRBJ1-3; TRBD1, as called in the table, went unchecked against the DNA. TRBV21-1 is a pseudogene locus. The CDR3 runs to 15 residues. The CDR3 region is CASIIQVISGNTIYF. The DNA for the CDR3 is TGTGCCAGCATCATACAGGTGATCTCTGGAAACACCATATATTTT.

The chain has TRBV7-9 and TRBJ2-3; D perhaps matches TRBD2 (6 bases). V shed 1 base and J shed 5 bases, with 16 bases lying between them. This CDR3 comprises 16 residues. The V gene's germline CDR1 is SEHNR and CDR2 FQNEAQ (reference sequence). CDR3 protein: CASSLVPSAARDTQYF. DNA of the CDR3: TGTGCCAGCAGCTTAGTTCCTAGCGCCGCGCGAGATACGCAGTATTTT. Supplemented by reference TRBV7-9 and TRBJ2-3, the full variable domain reads DTGVSQNPRHKITKRGQNVTFRCDPISEHNRLYWYRQTLGQGPEFLTYFQNEAQLEKSRLLSDRFSAERPKGSFSTLEIQRTEQGDSAMYLCASSLVPSAARDTQYFGPGTRLTVL.